The clone carrying this TCR beta chain was picked up a small number of times. The data belong to a study of response to subunit inactivated influenza vaccine. Germline V gene sequence: CDR1 MNHEY, CDR2 SVGAGI. The CDR3 extends over 15 amino acids. V lost 0 bases, J lost 2 bases, and 8 bases lay in between. TCRdb recomputed calls from the RT-PCR reads with MiXCR, one row per CDR3 protein. The sample includes roughly 760,000 distinct CDR3 sequences, roughly 20% of them seen just once. The sequence was collected from a man in his forties or fifties who received an inactivated influenza vaccine. The chain combines TRBV6-5 with TRBJ1-5, with D uncertain. The material sequenced was PBMCs from blood, taken more than 4 days after vaccination. The CDR3 loop reads CASSYSYKGNQPQHF. CDR3 DNA: TGTGCCAGCAGTTACTCGTACAAGGGCAATCAGCCCCAGCATTTT.